Below are 6 T cell receptor beta chains sequenced from a single sample in a study of TIL therapy for anti-PD-1-resistant metastatic lung cancer. This was the immunoSEQ v3 assay. TCRdb's copy holds only in-frame clones and misses some; the assay was immunoSEQ multiplex PCR. Seen here are 54,000 or so clones, around 79% observed once, and the top ten hold less than 2%. The time point denotes: pre-treatment sample, taken before nivolumab and TIL therapy. The starting material was blood, obtained at baseline. Receptors were obtained from a person aged 25-85 years with non-small cell lung cancer.

The rearrangement links TRBV30 to TRBJ2-5; TRBD2 matches 10 bases. CDR1 is GTSNPN, CDR2 SVGIG, per germline (reference sequence). V trimming: 0 bases; J trimming: 7 bases; junction bases outside the gene matches: 23. This CDR3 has 20 amino acids. CDR3 region: CAWSVEPFTSGVGFRRTQYF. CDR3 bases: TGTGCCTGGAGTGTGGAACCTTTCACTAGCGGGGTGGGTTTTAGACGGACCCAGTACTTC. Drawing the rest from reference TRBV30 and TRBJ2-5, the complete variable domain is SQTIHQWPATLVQPVGSPLSLECTVEGTSNPNLYWYRQAAGRGLQLLFYSVGIGQISSEVPQNLSASRPQDRQFILSSKKLLLSDSGFYLCAWSVEPFTSGVGFRRTQYFGPGTRLLVL.

The genes are TRBV19 and TRBJ1-6; D remains unclear. Between the trimmed V and J ends, which lost 0 bases and 11 bases, there was a span of 20 bases. The CDR3 length is 17 residues. From germline, CDR1 is LNHDA and CDR2 SQIVND (reference sequence). The CDR3 coding sequence is TGTGCCAGTAGTATAGAGTACCGGGCCGCCTCCGGTGCACCCCTCCACTTT. It specifies CASSIEYRAASGAPLHF. Based on the CDR3 plus reference TRBV19 and TRBJ1-6, the full variable domain is DGGITQSPKYLFRKEGQNVTLSCEQNLNHDAMYWYRQDPGQGLRLIYYSQIVNDFQKGDIAEGYSVSREKKESFPLTVTSAQKNPTAFYLCASSIEYRAASGAPLHFGNGTRLTVT.

The chain joins TRBV21-1 to TRBJ2-7; TRBD2 was called by the table and not checked on the DNA. TRBV21-1 is assigned pseudogene status. The CDR3 totals 16 residues. CDR3 residues: CASSPGPLAVSYEQYF. The CDR3, as DNA: TGTGCCAGCAGTCCCGGCCCGCTAGCGGTGTCCTACGAGCAGTACTTC.

This chain connects TRBV28 to TRBJ1-3; D call uncertain. The V end was cut by 6 bases, the J end by 0 bases, with 12 bases between. CDR3 size: 15 residues. Germline CDR1 reads MDHEN; CDR2 reads SYDVKM. CDR3 coding DNA: TGTGCCAGCAGCCCAGACGGGAACTCTGGAAACACCATATATTTT. Protein sequence: CASSPDGNSGNTIYF.

The chain employs TRBV5-1 and TRBJ2-7, with 7 bases identical to TRBD1. Germline V gene data show CDR1 as SGHRS and CDR2 as YFSETQ. Germline trimming cut 2 bases from V and 2 bases from J; bases unmatched to any gene: 7. This CDR3 is 15 amino acids long. CDR3 sequence (DNA): TGCGCCAGCAGCTTAGGGGGCCCAGGGACCTACGAGCAGTACTTC. Translating it yields CASSLGGPGTYEQYF.

This clone was detected a few times. V usage is TRBV6-5 and J usage is TRBJ1-2; the D is unclear. The CDR3 extends over 15 amino acids. CDR1 and CDR2 (germline): MNHEY, SVGAGI. The V and J ends lost 0 bases and 4 bases respectively, with 12 bases between them. The CDR3 region is CASSYSRASSYGYTF. In DNA form, the CDR3 reads TGTGCCAGCAGTTACTCGAGAGCATCCAGCTATGGCTACACCTTC.